The entry below gives a single T cell receptor (beta chain) sequence along with its context. The antigen remains undetermined. The sample is drawn from a study of T cell responses to AZD1222 COVID-19 vaccine. This table comes from immunoSEQ multiplex PCR, and its TCRdb copy is limited to in-frame clones, with some not included. This table has 150,000 to 200,000 clones, roughly 92% appearing once. The CDR3 length is 14 residues. Per the germline V gene, CDR1 is SGDLS and CDR2 is YYNGEE. V was clipped by 0 bases and J by 5 bases, with 11 bases between them. Study-wide findings and caveats: Nearly half of spike-specific TCRs reportedly target unmutated variant regions.

The input for sequencing was peripheral blood, taken on day 0 of AZD1222 vaccination. This chain links TRBV9 with TRBJ1-1; D is perhaps TRBD1 (6 bases). The TCR comes from an adult in good health. The CDR3 is CASSVAGGLTEAFF. The CDR3 DNA reads as TGTGCCAGCAGCGTAGCTGGGGGCTTGACTGAAGCTTTCTTT.